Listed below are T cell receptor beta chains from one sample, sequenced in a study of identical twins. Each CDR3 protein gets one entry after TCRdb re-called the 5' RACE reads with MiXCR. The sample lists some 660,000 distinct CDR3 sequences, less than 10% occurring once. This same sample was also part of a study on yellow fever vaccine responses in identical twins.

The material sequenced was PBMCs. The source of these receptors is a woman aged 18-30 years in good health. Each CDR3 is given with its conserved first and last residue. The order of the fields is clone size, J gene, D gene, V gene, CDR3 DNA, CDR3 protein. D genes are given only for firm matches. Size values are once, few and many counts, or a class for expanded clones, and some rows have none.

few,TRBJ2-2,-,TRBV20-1,TGCAGTGCCAGAGAAGCTAGCGCCGACACCGGGGAGCTGTTTTTT,CSAREASADTGELFF
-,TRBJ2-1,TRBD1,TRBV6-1,TGTGCCAGCAGAGCCGGGACAGGGGGCGGGAATGAGCAGTTCTTC,CASRAGTGGGNEQFF
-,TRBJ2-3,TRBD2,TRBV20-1,TGCAGTGCTAGGCCGCTAGCGGGAGGGCCCTCCCCAGATACGCAGTATTTT,CSARPLAGGPSPDTQYF
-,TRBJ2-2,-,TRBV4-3,TGCGCCAGCAGCCCTAATCGGGTTCCCACCGGGGAGCTGTTTTTT,CASSPNRVPTGELFF
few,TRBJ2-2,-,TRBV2,TGTGCCAGCAGTGAAACGTACCCCACCGGGGAGCTGTTTTTT,CASSETYPTGELFF
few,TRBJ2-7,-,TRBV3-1,TGTGCCAGCAGCCAAGTAAAAGGCTACGAGCAGTACTTC,CASSQVKGYEQYF
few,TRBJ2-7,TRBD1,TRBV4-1,TGCGCCAGCAGCCATCCACAGGGGACAACCTACGAGCAGTACTTC,CASSHPQGTTYEQYF
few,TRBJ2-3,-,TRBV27,TGTGCCAGCAGTTTATCATTCCAGGGGGGAACAGATACGCAGTATTTT,CASSLSFQGGTDTQYF
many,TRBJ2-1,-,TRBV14,TGTGCCAGCAGCCAAGATTTAGACAATGAGCAGTTCTTC,CASSQDLDNEQFF
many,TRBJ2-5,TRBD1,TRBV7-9,TGTGCCAGCAGCTTAACACAGGGGTTTGTGGAGACCCAGTACTTC,CASSLTQGFVETQYF
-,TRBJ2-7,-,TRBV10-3,TGTGCCTCCAGAGGTGGGGGGAACAGGGCCTACGAGCAGTACTTC,CASRGGGNRAYEQYF
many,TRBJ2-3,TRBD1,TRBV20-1,TGCAGTGCCAAACGCAGGACGGGACAGGGGTTCACAGATACGCAGTATTTT,CSAKRRTGQGFTDTQYF
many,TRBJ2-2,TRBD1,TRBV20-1,TGCAGTGCTAGAGGTGACAGGGGGCAAGCCGGGGAGCTGTTTTTT,CSARGDRGQAGELFF
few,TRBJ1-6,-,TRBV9,TGTGCCAGCAGCGTAGAGGACTCGAACTTGTATTCACCCCTCCACTTT,CASSVEDSNLYSPLHF
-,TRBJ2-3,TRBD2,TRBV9,TGTGCCAGCAGCGTTGGGACTAGCGGGAGGTACACAGATACGCAGTATTTT,CASSVGTSGRYTDTQYF
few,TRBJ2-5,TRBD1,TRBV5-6,TGTGCCAGCAGCTTTGGGACAGTTGGGACGCAGACCCAGTACTTC,CASSFGTVGTQTQYF
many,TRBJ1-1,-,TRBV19,TGTGCCAGTAGTATGGACGGAGACACTGAAGCTTTCTTT,CASSMDGDTEAFF
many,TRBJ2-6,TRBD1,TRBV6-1,TGTGCCATCAGGACAGGGGGCGTCTCTGGGGCCAACGTCCTGACTTTC,CAIRTGGVSGANVLTF
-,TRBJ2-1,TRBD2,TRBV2,TGTGCCAGCAGGCGGGCTAGCGGGGGGTTAGGCGAGCAGTTCTTC,CASRRASGGLGEQFF
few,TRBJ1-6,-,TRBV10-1,TGCGCCAGCAGCGAGGACAGAAATAATTCACCCCTCCACTTT,CASSEDRNNSPLHF
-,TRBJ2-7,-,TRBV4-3,TGCGCCAGCAGCCAAGATAATGACGGGACCTACGAGCAGTACTTC,CASSQDNDGTYEQYF
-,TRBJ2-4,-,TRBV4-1,TGCGCCAGCAGCCAAGATCCGTTCCCAGACCTAGCCAAAAACATTCAGTACTTC,CASSQDPFPDLAKNIQYF
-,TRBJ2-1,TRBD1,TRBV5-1,TGCGCCAGCAGCTTGGCCCTGACAGGGAGCTCCTACAATGAGCAGTTCTTC,CASSLALTGSSYNEQFF
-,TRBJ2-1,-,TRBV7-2,TGTGCCAGCAGCTTACAGGCGGGGAGCTCCTACAATGAGCAGTTCTTC,CASSLQAGSSYNEQFF
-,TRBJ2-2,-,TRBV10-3,TGTGCCATCAGTGATGAGACTCAAGGCTCCGGGGAGCTGTTTTTT,CAISDETQGSGELFF
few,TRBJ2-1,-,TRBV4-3,TGCGCCAGCAGCCAAGATCCGTCGTATTCTGACCTAGGGGGTGAGCAGTTCTTC,CASSQDPSYSDLGGEQFF
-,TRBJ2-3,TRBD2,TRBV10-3,TGTGCCATCAGTGAAACTAGCGGGGGCACAGATACGCAGTATTTT,CAISETSGGTDTQYF
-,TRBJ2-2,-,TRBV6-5,TGTGCCAGCAGCCGGAAAGCCGGGGAGCTGTTTTTT,CASSRKAGELFF
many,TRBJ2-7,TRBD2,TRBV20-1,TGCAGTGCAGAGACCGGACAGGGCAGTGGACTAGCGGGAGACGAGCAGTACTTC,CSAETGQGSGLAGDEQYF
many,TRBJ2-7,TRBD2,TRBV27,TGTGCCAGCAGTTTTGGGAGGGACTACGAGCAGTACTTC,CASSFGRDYEQYF
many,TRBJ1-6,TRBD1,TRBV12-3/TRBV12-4,TGTGCCAGCAATCGGGACAGGGGAGGTAATTCACCCCTCCACTTT,CASNRDRGGNSPLHF
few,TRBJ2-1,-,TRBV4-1,TGCGCCAGCAGCCAAGCTATACTGGAGTACAATGAGCAGTTCTTC,CASSQAILEYNEQFF